The present entry profiles one T cell receptor (beta chain) with its context. These data belong to a study of T cell changes during pregnancy in multiple sclerosis. The V gene's germline CDR1 is SGHTA and CDR2 FQGNSA. V was pared by 8 bases and J by 8 bases, with 17 bases of the junction left unmatched. CDR3 length equals 15 residues. Produced via immunoSEQ multiplex PCR; TCRdb's table is partial and in-frame only. This table has 60,000 or so clones, 90% to 95% appearing once. V usage is TRBV7-2 and J usage is TRBJ1-2, with 7 bases matching TRBD1. This clonotype was obtained from a female donor with multiple sclerosis, enrolled in a pregnancy study. Specimen: peripheral blood, collected before pregnancy. The CDR3 DNA reads as TGTGCCAGCGGAACCTTTGGCGAGGGGGCGCGCGGCTACACCTTC. Its protein is CASGTFGEGARGYTF.